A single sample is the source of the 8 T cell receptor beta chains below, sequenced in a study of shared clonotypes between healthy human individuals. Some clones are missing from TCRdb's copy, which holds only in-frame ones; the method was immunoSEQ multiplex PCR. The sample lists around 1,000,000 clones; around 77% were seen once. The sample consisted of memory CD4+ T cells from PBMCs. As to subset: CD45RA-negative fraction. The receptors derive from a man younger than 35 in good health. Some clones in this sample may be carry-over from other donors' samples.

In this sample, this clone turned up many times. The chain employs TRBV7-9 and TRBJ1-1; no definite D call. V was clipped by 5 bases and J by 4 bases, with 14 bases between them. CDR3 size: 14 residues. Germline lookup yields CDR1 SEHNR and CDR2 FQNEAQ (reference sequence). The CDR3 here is CASSKASWGTEAFF. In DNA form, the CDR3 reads TGTGCCAGCAGCAAAGCTTCGTGGGGCACTGAAGCTTTCTTT.

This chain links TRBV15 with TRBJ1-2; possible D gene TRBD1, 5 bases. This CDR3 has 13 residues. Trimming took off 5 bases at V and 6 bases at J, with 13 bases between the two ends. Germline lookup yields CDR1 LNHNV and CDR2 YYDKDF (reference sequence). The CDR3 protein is CATSGGDGNGYTF. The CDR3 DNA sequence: TGTGCCACCAGCGGGGGAGACGGAAATGGCTACACCTTC.

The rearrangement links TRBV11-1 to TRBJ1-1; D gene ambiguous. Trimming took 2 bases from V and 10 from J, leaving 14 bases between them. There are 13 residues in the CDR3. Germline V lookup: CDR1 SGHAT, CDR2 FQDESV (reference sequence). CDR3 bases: TGTGCCAGCAGCTTACTGAATAGTTTGGGAGCTTTCTTT. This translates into CASSLLNSLGAFF.

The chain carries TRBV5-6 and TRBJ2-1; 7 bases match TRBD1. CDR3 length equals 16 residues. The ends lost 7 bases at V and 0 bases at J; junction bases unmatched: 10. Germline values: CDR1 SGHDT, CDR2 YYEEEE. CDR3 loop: CASGRRQGASYNEQFF. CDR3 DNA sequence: TGTGCCAGCGGACGCCGACAGGGCGCCTCCTACAATGAGCAGTTCTTC.

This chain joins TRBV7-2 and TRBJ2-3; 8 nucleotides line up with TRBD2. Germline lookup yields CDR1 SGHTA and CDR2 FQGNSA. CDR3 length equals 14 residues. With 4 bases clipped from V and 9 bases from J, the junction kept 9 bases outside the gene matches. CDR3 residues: CASSSGSGRITQYF. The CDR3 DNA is TGTGCCAGCAGCTCAGGAAGCGGGAGAATCACGCAGTATTTT.

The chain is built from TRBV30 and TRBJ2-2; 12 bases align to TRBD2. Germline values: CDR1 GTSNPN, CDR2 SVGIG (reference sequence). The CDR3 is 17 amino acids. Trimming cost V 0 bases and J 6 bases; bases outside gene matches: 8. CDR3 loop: CAWSVRTSGRNPGELFF. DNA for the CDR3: TGTGCCTGGAGTGTACGTACTAGCGGGAGGAATCCCGGGGAGCTGTTTTTT. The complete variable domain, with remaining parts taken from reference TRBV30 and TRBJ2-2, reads SQTIHQWPATLVQPVGSPLSLECTVEGTSNPNLYWYRQAAGRGLQLLFYSVGIGQISSEVPQNLSASRPQDRQFILSSKKLLLSDSGFYLCAWSVRTSGRNPGELFFGEGSRLTVL.

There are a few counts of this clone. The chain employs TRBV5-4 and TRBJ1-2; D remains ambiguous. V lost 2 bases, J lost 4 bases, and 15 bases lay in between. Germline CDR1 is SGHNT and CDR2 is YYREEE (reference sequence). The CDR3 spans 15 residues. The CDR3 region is CASSFGSTGTYGYTF. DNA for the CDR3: TGTGCCAGCAGCTTCGGCTCAACCGGTACCTATGGCTACACCTTC.

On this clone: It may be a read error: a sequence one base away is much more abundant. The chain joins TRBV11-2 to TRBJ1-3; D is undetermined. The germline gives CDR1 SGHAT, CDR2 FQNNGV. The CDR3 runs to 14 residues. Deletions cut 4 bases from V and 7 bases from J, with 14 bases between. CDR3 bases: TGTGCCAGCAGCTCCCTCCTATTAGCGAACACCATATATTTT. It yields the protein CASSSLLLANTIYF.